The 9 T cell receptor beta chains below were found in one sample sequenced in a study of cytomegalovirus exposure and HLA in healthy donors. The study ran its PCR with 60 Vbeta and 13 Jbeta primers. Sequencing used immunoSEQ multiplex PCR; TCRdb keeps in-frame clones, though not all of them. The sample contains some 140,000 clones, around 79% of which appear only once. Material: PBMCs. The origin of the receptors is a man aged 18-30 years in good health and CMV-seronegative.

This clone came up a few times. The chain uses TRBV6-1 and TRBJ1-2, with TRBD1 identical over 8 bases. Germline V lookup: CDR1 MNHNS, CDR2 SASEGT. This CDR3 has 12 residues. V dropped 5 bases and J dropped 5; count of bases not matched to a gene: 1. The DNA of the CDR3 is TGTGCCAGCAGTCGGACAGGGTATGGCTACACCTTC. The encoded protein is CASSRTGYGYTF.

This clone has just one count. V usage is TRBV30 and J usage is TRBJ1-2, with D perhaps matching TRBD1 (5 bases). Germline V gene data show CDR1 as GTSNPN and CDR2 as SVGIG (reference sequence). There are 11 residues in the CDR3. Trimming stripped 8 bases from V and 6 bases from J, with 13 bases between. CDR3 amino acids: CARWQGDGYTF. The CDR3 coding sequence is TGTGCCCGCTGGCAGGGCGATGGCTACACCTTC.

The chain combines TRBV19 with TRBJ2-3; possible D gene TRBD1, 6 bases. The CDR3 totals 17 residues. Trimming stripped 0 bases from V and 8 bases from J, with 21 bases between. CDR1 LNHDA and CDR2 SQIVND come from the germline V gene (reference sequence). The CDR3 region is CASSIDPRQFRGRTQYF. The CDR3 DNA is TGTGCCAGTAGTATAGATCCCCGACAGTTCAGGGGACGTACGCAGTATTTT. Variable domain in full (rest from reference TRBV19 and TRBJ2-3): DGGITQSPKYLFRKEGQNVTLSCEQNLNHDAMYWYRQDPGQGLRLIYYSQIVNDFQKGDIAEGYSVSREKKESFPLTVTSAQKNPTAFYLCASSIDPRQFRGRTQYFGPGTRLTVL.

The chain couples TRBV7-9 to TRBJ1-3, with D perhaps TRBD1 (5 bases). The V end was cut by 5 bases, the J end by 0 bases, with 14 bases between. This CDR3 has 16 residues. CDR1 and CDR2 (germline): SEHNR, FQNEAQ (reference sequence). The CDR3: CASSPPGHLSGNTIYF. The CDR3 region has the DNA TGTGCCAGCAGCCCCCCCGGACACCTCTCTGGAAACACCATATATTTT.

V is TRBV10-3 and J is TRBJ2-1; D gene uncertain. This CDR3 spans 11 amino acids. Trimming cost V 2 bases and J 8 bases, with 4 bases left between them. Germline V CDR1 and CDR2: ENHRY, SYGVKD. CDR3 region: CAISEPDEQFF. The CDR3 coding sequence is TGTGCCATCAGTGAGCCAGATGAGCAGTTCTTC.

This chain uses TRBV19 with TRBJ2-2, with 9 bases fitting TRBD1. This CDR3 is 17 amino acids long. The germline gives CDR1 LNHDA, CDR2 SQIVND (reference sequence). V lost 2 bases and J lost 3; bases outside the gene matches: 7. CDR3 region: CASSISGQGIHTGELFF. CDR3 coding DNA: TGTGCCAGTAGTATATCGGGACAGGGTATTCACACCGGGGAGCTGTTTTTT.

The CDR3 coding sequence is TGTGCCTGGAGTGTATGGACCGAGGAGGCCGAGCAGTACTTC. Protein: CAWSVWTEEAEQYF. The V and J genes are TRBV30 and TRBJ2-7; maybe TRBD2 (5 bases). The CDR3 sequence is 14 residues long. Germline values: CDR1 GTSNPN, CDR2 SVGIG (reference sequence). The V end lost 0 bases, the J end lost 6 bases, and 15 bases lay between the germline ends.

CDR3 DNA sequence: TGTGCTAGTGGTTTGTACACTCGGACAGGGAAAAAGGACACCGGGGAGCTGTTTTTT. This sequence encodes CASGLYTRTGKKDTGELFF. The chain combines TRBV12-5 with TRBJ2-2; 8 bases are a match to TRBD1. Germline V gene sequence: CDR1 LGHNT, CDR2 FRNRAP. This CDR3 has 19 residues. V was pared by 2 bases and J by 3 bases, with 14 bases of the junction left unmatched.

CDR3 bases: TGTGCCAGCAGTTACTCGAAGCAGGGCTACGAGCAGTACTTC. Translation: CASSYSKQGYEQYF. The rearrangement links TRBV6-5 to TRBJ2-7; tentatively, D is TRBD1 (5 bases). V was cut by 0 bases and J by 3 bases, with 9 bases left in between. Looked up from germline, CDR1 is MNHEY and CDR2 is SVGAGI. The CDR3 is made up of 14 amino acids.